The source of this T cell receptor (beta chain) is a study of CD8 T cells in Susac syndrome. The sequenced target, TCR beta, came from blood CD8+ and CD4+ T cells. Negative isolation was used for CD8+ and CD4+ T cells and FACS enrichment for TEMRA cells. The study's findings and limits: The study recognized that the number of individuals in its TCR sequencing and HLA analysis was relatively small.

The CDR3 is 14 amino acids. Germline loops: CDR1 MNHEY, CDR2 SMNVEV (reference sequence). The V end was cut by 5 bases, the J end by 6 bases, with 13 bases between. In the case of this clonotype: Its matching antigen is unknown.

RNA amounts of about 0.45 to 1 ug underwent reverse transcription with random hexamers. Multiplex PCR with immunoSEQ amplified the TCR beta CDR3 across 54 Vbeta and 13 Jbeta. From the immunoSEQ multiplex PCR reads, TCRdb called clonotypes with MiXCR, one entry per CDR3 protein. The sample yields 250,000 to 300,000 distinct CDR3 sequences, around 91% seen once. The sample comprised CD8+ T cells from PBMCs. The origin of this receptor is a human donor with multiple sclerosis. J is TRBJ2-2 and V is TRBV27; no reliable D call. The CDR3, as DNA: TGTGCCAGCAGTCAGCTTGGGCCCGCCGGGGAGCTGTTTTTT. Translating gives CASSQLGPAGELFF.